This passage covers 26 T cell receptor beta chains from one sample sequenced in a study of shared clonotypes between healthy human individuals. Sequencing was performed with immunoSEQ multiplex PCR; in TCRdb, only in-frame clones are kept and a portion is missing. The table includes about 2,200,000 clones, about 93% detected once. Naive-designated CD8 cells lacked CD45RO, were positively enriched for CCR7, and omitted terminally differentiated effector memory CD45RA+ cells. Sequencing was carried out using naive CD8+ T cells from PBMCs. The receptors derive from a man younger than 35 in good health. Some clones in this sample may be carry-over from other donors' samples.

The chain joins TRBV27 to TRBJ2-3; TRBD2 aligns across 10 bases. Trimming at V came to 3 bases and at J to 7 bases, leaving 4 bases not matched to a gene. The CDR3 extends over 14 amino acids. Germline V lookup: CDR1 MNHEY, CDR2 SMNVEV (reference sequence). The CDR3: CASSFQREGHTQYF. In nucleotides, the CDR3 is TGTGCCAGCAGTTTCCAGCGGGAGGGTCATACGCAGTATTTT.

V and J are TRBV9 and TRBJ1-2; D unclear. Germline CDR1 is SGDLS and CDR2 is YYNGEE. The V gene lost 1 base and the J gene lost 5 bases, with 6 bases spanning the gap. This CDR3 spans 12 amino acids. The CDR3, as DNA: TGTGCCAGCAGCGTACCGGGATATGGCTACACCTTC. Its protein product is CASSVPGYGYTF.

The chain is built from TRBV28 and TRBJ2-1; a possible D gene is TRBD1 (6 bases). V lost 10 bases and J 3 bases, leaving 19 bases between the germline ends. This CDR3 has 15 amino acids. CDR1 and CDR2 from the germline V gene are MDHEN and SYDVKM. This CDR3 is CATNRRAGVYNEQFF. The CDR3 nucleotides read TGTGCCACCAATAGAAGGGCAGGGGTCTACAATGAGCAGTTCTTC.

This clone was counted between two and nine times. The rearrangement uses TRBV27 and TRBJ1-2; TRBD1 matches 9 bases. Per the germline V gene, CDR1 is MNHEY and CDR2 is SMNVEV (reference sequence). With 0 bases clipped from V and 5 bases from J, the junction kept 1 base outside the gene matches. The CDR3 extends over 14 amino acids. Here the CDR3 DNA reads TGTGCCAGCAGTTTATCCGGGACAGGGTATGGCTACACCTTC. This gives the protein CASSLSGTGYGYTF.

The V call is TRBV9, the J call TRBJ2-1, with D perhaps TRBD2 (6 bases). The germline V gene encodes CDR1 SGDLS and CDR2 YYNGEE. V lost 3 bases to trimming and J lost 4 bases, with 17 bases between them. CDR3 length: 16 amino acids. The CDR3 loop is CASSALTGVRYNEQFF. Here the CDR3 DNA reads TGTGCCAGCAGCGCATTGACGGGAGTGCGGTACAATGAGCAGTTCTTC.

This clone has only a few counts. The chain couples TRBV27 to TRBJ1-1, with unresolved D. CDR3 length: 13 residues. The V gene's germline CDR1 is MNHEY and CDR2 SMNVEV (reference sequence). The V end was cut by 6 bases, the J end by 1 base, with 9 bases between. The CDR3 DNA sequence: TGTGCCAGCAGCCCATGGGGGAACACTGAAGCTTTCTTT. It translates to CASSPWGNTEAFF.

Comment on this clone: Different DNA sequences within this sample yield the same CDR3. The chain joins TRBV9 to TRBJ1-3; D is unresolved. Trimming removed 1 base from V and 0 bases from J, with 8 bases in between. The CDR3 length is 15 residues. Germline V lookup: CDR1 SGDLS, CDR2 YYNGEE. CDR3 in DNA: TGTGCCAGCAGCGTACGGGGAGGCTCTGGAAACACCATATATTTT. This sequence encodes CASSVRGGSGNTIYF.

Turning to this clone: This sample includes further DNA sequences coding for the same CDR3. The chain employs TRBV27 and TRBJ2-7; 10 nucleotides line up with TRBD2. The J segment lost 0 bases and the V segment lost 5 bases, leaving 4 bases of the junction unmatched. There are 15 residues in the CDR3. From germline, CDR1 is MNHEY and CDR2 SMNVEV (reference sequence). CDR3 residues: CASSPIAGGSYEQYF. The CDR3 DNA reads TGTGCCAGCAGTCCCATAGCGGGGGGCTCCTACGAGCAGTACTTC.

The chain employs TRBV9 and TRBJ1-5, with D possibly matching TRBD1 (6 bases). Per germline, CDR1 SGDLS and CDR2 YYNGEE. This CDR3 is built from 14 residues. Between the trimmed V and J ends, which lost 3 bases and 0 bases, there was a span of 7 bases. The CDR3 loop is CASSAQGSNQPQHF. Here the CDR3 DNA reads TGTGCCAGCAGCGCACAGGGTAGCAATCAGCCCCAGCATTTT. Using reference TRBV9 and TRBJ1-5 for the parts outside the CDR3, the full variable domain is DSGVTQTPKHLITATGQRVTLRCSPRSGDLSVYWYQQSLDQGLQFLIQYYNGEERAKGNILERFSAQQFPDLHSELNLSSLELGDSALYFCASSAQGSNQPQHFGDGTRLSIL.

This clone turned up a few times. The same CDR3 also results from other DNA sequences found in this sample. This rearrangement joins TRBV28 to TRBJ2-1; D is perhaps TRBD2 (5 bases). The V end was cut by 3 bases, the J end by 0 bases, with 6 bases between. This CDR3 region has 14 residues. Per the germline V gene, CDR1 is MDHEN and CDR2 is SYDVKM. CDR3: CASSLGSSYNEQFF. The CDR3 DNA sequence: TGTGCCAGCAGTTTGGGGAGCTCCTACAATGAGCAGTTCTTC.

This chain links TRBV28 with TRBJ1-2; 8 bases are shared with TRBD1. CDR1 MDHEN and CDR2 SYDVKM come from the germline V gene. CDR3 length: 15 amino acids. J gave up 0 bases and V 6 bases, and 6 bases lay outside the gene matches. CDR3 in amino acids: CASRPDRGSNYGYTF. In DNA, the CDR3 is TGTGCCAGCAGACCTGACAGGGGATCTAACTATGGCTACACCTTC.

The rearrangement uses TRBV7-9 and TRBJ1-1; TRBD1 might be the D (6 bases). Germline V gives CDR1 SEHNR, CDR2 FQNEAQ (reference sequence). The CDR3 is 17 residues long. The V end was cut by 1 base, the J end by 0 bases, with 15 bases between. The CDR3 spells CASSLGGTLLMNTEAFF. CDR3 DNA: TGTGCCAGCAGCTTAGGCGGGACACTCCTTATGAACACTGAAGCTTTCTTT. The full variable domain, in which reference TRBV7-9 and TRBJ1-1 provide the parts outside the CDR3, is DTGVSQNPRHKITKRGQNVTFRCDPISEHNRLYWYRQTLGQGPEFLTYFQNEAQLEKSRLLSDRFSAERPKGSFSTLEIQRTEQGDSAMYLCASSLGGTLLMNTEAFFGQGTRLTVV.

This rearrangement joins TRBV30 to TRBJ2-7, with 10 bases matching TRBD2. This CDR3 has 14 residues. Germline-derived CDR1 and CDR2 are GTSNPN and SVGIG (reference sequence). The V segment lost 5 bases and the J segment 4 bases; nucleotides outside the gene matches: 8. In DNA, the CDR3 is TGTGCCTGGGGACTAGCGGTCCCGTTTTACGAGCAGTACTTC. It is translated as CAWGLAVPFYEQYF.

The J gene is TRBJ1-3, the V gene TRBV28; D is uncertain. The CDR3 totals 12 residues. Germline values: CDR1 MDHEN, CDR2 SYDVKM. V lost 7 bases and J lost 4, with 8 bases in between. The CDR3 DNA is TGTGCCAGCACCCTCCAAGGAAACACCATATATTTT. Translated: CASTLQGNTIYF.

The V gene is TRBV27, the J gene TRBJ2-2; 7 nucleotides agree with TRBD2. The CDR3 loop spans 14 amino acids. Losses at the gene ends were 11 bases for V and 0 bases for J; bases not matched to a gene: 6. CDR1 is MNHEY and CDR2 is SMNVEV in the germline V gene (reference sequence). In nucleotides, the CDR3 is TGTGCCTGTCGACTAGCTCCGAACACCGGGGAGCTGTTTTTT. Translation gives CACRLAPNTGELFF.

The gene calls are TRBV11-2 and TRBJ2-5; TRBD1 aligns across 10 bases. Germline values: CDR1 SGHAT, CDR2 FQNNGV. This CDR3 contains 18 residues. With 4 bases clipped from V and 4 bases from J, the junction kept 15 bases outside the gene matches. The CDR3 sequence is CASSSPSGTGVILETQYF. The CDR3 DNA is TGTGCCAGCAGCTCCCCCTCCGGGACAGGGGTAATTTTAGAGACCCAGTACTTC.

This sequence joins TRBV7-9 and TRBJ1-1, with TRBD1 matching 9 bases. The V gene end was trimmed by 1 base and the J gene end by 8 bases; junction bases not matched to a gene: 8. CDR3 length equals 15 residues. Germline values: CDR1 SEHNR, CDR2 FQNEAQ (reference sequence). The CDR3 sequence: CASSLELGQGREAFF. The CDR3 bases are TGTGCCAGCAGCTTAGAACTCGGACAGGGGCGAGAAGCTTTCTTT.

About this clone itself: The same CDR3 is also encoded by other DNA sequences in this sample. The CDR3 region is CASSLGDRYNEQFF. The CDR3 DNA reads TGTGCCAGCAGCTTAGGGGACAGATACAATGAGCAGTTCTTC. This chain uses TRBV7-9 with TRBJ2-1; TRBD1 matches at 7 bases. The CDR3 length is 14 residues. Germline V gives CDR1 SEHNR, CDR2 FQNEAQ (reference sequence). Trimming took 1 base from V and 4 from J; bases not matched to a gene: 1.

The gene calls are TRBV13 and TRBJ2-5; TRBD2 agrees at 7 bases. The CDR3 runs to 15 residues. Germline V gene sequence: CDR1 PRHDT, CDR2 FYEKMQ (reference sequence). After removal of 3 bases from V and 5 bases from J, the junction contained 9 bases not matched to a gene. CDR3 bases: TGTGCCAGCAGCTTCCTTTCGACTAGCAGGGAGACCCAGTACTTC. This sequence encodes CASSFLSTSRETQYF.

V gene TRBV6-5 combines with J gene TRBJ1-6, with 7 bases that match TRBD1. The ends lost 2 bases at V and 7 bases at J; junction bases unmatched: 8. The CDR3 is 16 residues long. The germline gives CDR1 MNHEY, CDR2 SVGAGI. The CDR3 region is CASSYRGLLPNSPLHF. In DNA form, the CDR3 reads TGTGCCAGCAGTTACAGGGGGCTCTTGCCCAATTCACCCCTCCACTTT.

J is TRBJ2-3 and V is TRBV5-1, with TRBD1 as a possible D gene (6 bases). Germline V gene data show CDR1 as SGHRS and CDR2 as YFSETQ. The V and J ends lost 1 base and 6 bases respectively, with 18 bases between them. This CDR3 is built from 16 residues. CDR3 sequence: CASSLSGQPNLDTQYF. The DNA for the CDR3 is TGCGCCAGCAGCTTGTCGGGACAACCCAATTTGGATACGCAGTATTTT.

The CDR3 region has the DNA TGTGCCAGCTCACCATCCGGGACAAGAAGCACAGATACGCAGTATTTT. Protein sequence: CASSPSGTRSTDTQYF. The chain employs TRBV18 and TRBJ2-3; D may be TRBD1 (6 bases). Germline CDR1 and CDR2: KGHSH and LQKENI. V was shortened by 2 bases and J by 0 bases, with 12 bases between the two germline ends. The CDR3 has 16 residues.

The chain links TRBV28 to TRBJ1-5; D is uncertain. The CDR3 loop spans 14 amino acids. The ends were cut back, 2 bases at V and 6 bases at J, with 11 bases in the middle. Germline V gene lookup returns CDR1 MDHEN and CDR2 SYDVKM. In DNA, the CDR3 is TGTGCCAGCAGTTTACAGGCAATTGTTCAGCCCCAGCATTTT. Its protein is CASSLQAIVQPQHF.

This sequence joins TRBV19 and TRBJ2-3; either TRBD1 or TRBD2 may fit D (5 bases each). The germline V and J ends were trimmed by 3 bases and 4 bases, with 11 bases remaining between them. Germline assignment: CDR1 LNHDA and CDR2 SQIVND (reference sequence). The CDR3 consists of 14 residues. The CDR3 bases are TGTGCCAGTAGTATGGCTGTGGGGGCAGATACGCAGTATTTT. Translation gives CASSMAVGADTQYF.

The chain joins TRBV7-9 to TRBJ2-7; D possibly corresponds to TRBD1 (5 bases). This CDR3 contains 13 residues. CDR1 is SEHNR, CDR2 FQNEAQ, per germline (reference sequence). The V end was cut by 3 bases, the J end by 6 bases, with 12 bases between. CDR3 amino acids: CASSFEPGFEQYF. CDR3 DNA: TGTGCCAGCAGCTTTGAACCAGGGTTCGAGCAGTACTTC.

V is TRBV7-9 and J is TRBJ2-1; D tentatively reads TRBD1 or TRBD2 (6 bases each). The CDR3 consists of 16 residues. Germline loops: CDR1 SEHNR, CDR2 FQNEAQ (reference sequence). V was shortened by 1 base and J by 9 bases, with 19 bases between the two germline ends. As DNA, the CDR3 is TGTGCCAGCAGCTTAGGGGGGGCCCTTGGGCAGGGTGAGCAGTTCTTC. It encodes CASSLGGALGQGEQFF. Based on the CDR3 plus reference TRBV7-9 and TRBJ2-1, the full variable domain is DTGVSQNPRHKITKRGQNVTFRCDPISEHNRLYWYRQTLGQGPEFLTYFQNEAQLEKSRLLSDRFSAERPKGSFSTLEIQRTEQGDSAMYLCASSLGGALGQGEQFFGPGTRLTVL.